The rows below give T cell receptor beta chains drawn from one sample of a study of blood T cells in healthy people across ages. From the 5' RACE reads, TCRdb called clonotypes with MiXCR, one entry per CDR3 protein. The sample lists 1.5 million to 2 million distinct CDR3 sequences, less than 50% occurring once. Sequencing used blood. The receptors derive from a woman aged 40 to 49 in good health. CDR3s include the opening cysteine and the closing phenylalanine or tryptophan. A D gene is named only where the DNA matches it firmly. Not every row has a clone size; where given, it reads once, few, many or a size class.

J gene: TRBJ2-5; clone size: .; V gene: TRBV15; D gene: .; CDR3 DNA: TGTGCCTCCAGCAGAGGAGGCGAGTCGAAGACCCAGTACTTC; CDR3 protein: CASSRGGESKTQYF
J gene: TRBJ2-3; clone size: few; V gene: TRBV28; D gene: .; CDR3 DNA: TGTGCCAGCCTCACCCTCAAGAATAATCCCACAGATACGCAGTATTTT; CDR3 protein: CASLTLKNNPTDTQYF
J gene: TRBJ2-5; clone size: few; V gene: TRBV4-3; D gene: TRBD1; CDR3 DNA: TGCGCCAGCAGCCTTGGGACAGGGGGATCTAGTGGCCAAGAGACCCAGTACTTC; CDR3 protein: CASSLGTGGSSGQETQYF
J gene: TRBJ1-2; clone size: .; V gene: TRBV6-5; D gene: TRBD1; CDR3 DNA: TGTGCCAGCGGGACAGCAGCTAACTATGGCTACACCTTC; CDR3 protein: CASGTAANYGYTF
J gene: TRBJ2-4; clone size: .; V gene: TRBV7-9; D gene: .; CDR3 DNA: TGTGCCAGCAGCTTTCAGGCTGGCAAAAACATTCAGTACTTC; CDR3 protein: CASSFQAGKNIQYF
J gene: TRBJ1-2; clone size: .; V gene: TRBV13; D gene: .; CDR3 DNA: TGTGCCAGCAGCTTAGGCCTAACGGGGCAGTATGGCTACACCTTC; CDR3 protein: CASSLGLTGQYGYTF
J gene: TRBJ2-5; clone size: few; V gene: TRBV2; D gene: .; CDR3 DNA: TGTGCCAGCAGTGAAGGAAGCAGGGGGGCCGTAGAGACCCAGTACTTC; CDR3 protein: CASSEGSRGAVETQYF
J gene: TRBJ2-6; clone size: .; V gene: TRBV5-1; D gene: TRBD1; CDR3 DNA: TGCGCCAGCAGCTTGAGTGGGACAGGGTATTCTGGGGCCAACGTCCTGACTTTC; CDR3 protein: CASSLSGTGYSGANVLTF
J gene: TRBJ2-7; clone size: .; V gene: TRBV4-3; D gene: .; CDR3 DNA: TGCGCCAGCAGCCAGCCCCCCCAAGCCTACGAGCAGTACTTC; CDR3 protein: CASSQPPQAYEQYF
J gene: TRBJ2-2; clone size: .; V gene: TRBV9; D gene: .; CDR3 DNA: TGTGCCAGCAGCGTAAGACTCGGGGAGCTGTTTTTT; CDR3 protein: CASSVRLGELFF
J gene: TRBJ2-1; clone size: .; V gene: TRBV7-2; D gene: .; CDR3 DNA: TGTGCCAGCAGTCTAAGTACCTATGAGCAGTTCTTC; CDR3 protein: CASSLSTYEQFF
J gene: TRBJ2-1; clone size: .; V gene: TRBV7-2; D gene: .; CDR3 DNA: TGTGCCAGCAGCTTAAGTTCGGGCGCCAACAATGAGCAGTTCTTC; CDR3 protein: CASSLSSGANNEQFF
J gene: TRBJ2-3; clone size: once; V gene: TRBV20-1; D gene: .; CDR3 DNA: TGCAGTGCTAGTGGAGGGGACGAGGGGGCAGATACGCAGTATTTT; CDR3 protein: CSASGGDEGADTQYF
J gene: TRBJ2-4; clone size: .; V gene: TRBV6-5; D gene: TRBD1; CDR3 DNA: TGTGCCAGCAGTGGGACAGAGCTAGCCAAAAACATTCAGTACTTC; CDR3 protein: CASSGTELAKNIQYF
J gene: TRBJ2-3; clone size: .; V gene: TRBV6-5; D gene: .; CDR3 DNA: TGTGCCAGCAGTTACCATCACTCAAGCACAGATACGCAGTATTTT; CDR3 protein: CASSYHHSSTDTQYF
J gene: TRBJ1-6; clone size: .; V gene: TRBV7-9; D gene: TRBD1; CDR3 DNA: TGTGCCAGCAGCTCACAGGGACAGGGGAATTCACCCCTCCACTTT; CDR3 protein: CASSSQGQGNSPLHF
J gene: TRBJ1-1; clone size: .; V gene: TRBV9; D gene: .; CDR3 DNA: TGTGCCAGCAGCGTAGTGGCACGGCCGAACACTGAAGCTTTCTTT; CDR3 protein: CASSVVARPNTEAFF
J gene: TRBJ2-5; clone size: many; V gene: TRBV7-9; D gene: .; CDR3 DNA: TGTGCCAGCAGCTCTATCCGTGAGACCCAGTACTTC; CDR3 protein: CASSSIRETQYF
J gene: TRBJ2-3; clone size: .; V gene: TRBV7-2; D gene: TRBD2; CDR3 DNA: TGTGCCAGCAGCCCGGAGCGGGGGGACACAGATACGCAGTATTTT; CDR3 protein: CASSPERGDTDTQYF
J gene: TRBJ2-5; clone size: once; V gene: TRBV6-2/TRBV6-3; D gene: .; CDR3 DNA: TGTGCCACCAAGGGGGAGAGGCCATCAGAGACCCAGTACTTC; CDR3 protein: CATKGERPSETQYF
J gene: TRBJ1-6; clone size: .; V gene: TRBV5-5; D gene: .; CDR3 DNA: TGTGCCAGCAGCCTAGGGGACTTCTCGCACTATAATTCACCCCTCCACTTT; CDR3 protein: CASSLGDFSHYNSPLHF
J gene: TRBJ2-1; clone size: .; V gene: TRBV7-9; D gene: TRBD1; CDR3 DNA: TGTGCCGAATCGGGACAGGGTGCCTACAATGAGCAGTTCTTC; CDR3 protein: CAESGQGAYNEQFF
J gene: TRBJ1-6; clone size: .; V gene: TRBV10-3; D gene: .; CDR3 DNA: TGTGTCACCGGGGGCACGGGTGATTCACCCCTCCACTTT; CDR3 protein: CVTGGTGDSPLHF
J gene: TRBJ2-7; clone size: .; V gene: TRBV6-2/TRBV6-3; D gene: .; CDR3 DNA: TGTGCCAGCAGTCCACAACTAGGACGGGGAAGCTCCTACGAGCAGTACTTC; CDR3 protein: CASSPQLGRGSSYEQYF
J gene: TRBJ2-1; clone size: once; V gene: TRBV2; D gene: TRBD2; CDR3 DNA: TGTGCCAGCAGTGATCATGGGGGGGTTCGCTACAATGAGCAGTTCTTC; CDR3 protein: CASSDHGGVRYNEQFF
J gene: TRBJ2-1; clone size: .; V gene: TRBV27; D gene: TRBD2; CDR3 DNA: TGTGCCAGCAGTGCCAGACTAGCGGGGGGGCGGAGTGAGCAGTTCTTC; CDR3 protein: CASSARLAGGRSEQFF
J gene: TRBJ1-4; clone size: few; V gene: TRBV4-2; D gene: .; CDR3 DNA: TGTGCCAGCAGGATTGGGGGTGGAGATGAAAAACTGTTTTTT; CDR3 protein: CASRIGGGDEKLFF
J gene: TRBJ2-7; clone size: .; V gene: TRBV7-9; D gene: TRBD1; CDR3 DNA: TGTGCCAGCAGCTTAGATGGGACAGGATACCCTACGTCCTACGAGCAGTACTTC; CDR3 protein: CASSLDGTGYPTSYEQYF
J gene: TRBJ2-3; clone size: .; V gene: TRBV28; D gene: .; CDR3 DNA: TGTGCCAGCAGTTCCCGCTTAGGTGGGCCCGCAGATACGCAGTATTTT; CDR3 protein: CASSSRLGGPADTQYF